This T cell receptor beta chain was obtained from a study of cytomegalovirus exposure and HLA in healthy donors. Regarding the study as a whole: Accurate HLA-A and HLA-B prediction from TCR beta sequences was reported for most subjects. Later analysis identified a missense DCLRE1C variant that was linked to TCR beta V- and J-gene trimming.

PCR was performed using 60 Vbeta and 13 Jbeta primers. Repertoires were generated with immunoSEQ multiplex PCR, while TCRdb's copy carries only in-frame clones and drops some. This table has about 100,000 clones, roughly 76% appearing once. A note on this clone: Antigen unknown. Other DNA sequences in this specimen translate into the identical CDR3.

This clonotype was sampled from a man in his forties in good health and CMV-seronegative. Sequenced material: PBMCs.

The CDR3 DNA sequence: TGCAGCGTTGAATTTCCGGGACAGGGGACAAAGACCCAGTACTTC. Its translation: CSVEFPGQGTKTQYF. The chain links TRBV29-1 to TRBJ2-5; TRBD1 matches at 10 bases. Germline V gives CDR1 SQVTM, CDR2 ANQGSEA. The CDR3 extends over 15 amino acids. After removal of 2 bases from V and 6 bases from J, the junction contained 9 bases not matched to a gene.